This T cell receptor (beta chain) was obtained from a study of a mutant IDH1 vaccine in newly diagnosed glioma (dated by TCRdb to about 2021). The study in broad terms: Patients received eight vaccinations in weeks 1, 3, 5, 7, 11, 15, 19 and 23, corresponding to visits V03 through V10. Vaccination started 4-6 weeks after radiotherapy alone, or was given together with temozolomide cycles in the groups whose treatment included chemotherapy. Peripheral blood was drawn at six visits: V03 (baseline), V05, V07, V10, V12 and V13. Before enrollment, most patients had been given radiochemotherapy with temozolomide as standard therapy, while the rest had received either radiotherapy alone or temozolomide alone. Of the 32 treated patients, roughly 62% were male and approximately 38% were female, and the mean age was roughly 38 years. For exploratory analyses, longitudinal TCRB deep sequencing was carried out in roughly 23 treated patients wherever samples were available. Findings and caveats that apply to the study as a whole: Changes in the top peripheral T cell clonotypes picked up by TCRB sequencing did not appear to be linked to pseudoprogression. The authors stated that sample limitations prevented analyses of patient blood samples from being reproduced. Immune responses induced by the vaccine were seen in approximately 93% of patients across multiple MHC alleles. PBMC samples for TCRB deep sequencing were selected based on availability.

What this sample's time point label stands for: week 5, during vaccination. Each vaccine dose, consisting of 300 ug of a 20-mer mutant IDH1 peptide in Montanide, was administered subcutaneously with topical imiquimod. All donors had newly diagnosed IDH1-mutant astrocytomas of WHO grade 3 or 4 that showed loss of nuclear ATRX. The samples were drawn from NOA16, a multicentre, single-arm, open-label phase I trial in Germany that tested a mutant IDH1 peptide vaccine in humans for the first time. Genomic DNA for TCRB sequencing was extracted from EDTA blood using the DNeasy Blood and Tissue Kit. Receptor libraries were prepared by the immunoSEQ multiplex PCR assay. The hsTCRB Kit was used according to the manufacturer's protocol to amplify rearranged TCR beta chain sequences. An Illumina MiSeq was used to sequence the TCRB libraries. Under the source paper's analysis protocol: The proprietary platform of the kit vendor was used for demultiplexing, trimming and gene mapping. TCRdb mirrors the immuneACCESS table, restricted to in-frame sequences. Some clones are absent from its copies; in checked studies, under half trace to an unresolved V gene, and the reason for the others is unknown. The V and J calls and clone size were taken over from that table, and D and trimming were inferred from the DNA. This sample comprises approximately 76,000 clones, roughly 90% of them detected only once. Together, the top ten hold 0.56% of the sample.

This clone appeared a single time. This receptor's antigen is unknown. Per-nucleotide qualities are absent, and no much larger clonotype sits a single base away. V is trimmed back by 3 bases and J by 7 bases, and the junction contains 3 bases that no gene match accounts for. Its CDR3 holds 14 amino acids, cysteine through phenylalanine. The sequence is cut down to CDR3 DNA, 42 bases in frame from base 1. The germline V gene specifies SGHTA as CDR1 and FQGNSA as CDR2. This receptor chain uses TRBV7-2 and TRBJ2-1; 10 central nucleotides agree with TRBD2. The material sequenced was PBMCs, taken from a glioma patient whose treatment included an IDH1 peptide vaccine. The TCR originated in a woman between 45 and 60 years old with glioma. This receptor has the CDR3 CASSLLAGVNEQFF. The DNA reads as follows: TGTGCCAGCAGCTTGCTAGCGGGAGTGAATGAGCAGTTCTTC. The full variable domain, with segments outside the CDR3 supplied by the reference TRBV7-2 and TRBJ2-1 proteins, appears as GAGVSQSPSNKVTEKGKDVELRCDPISGHTALYWYRQSLGQGLEFLIYFQGNSAPDKSGLPSDRFSAERTGGSVSTLTIQRTQQEDSAVYLCASSLLAGVNEQFFGPGTRLTVL.